This entry lists 28 T cell receptor beta chains sequenced from one sample in a study of CD8+CD57+ T cells in acquired aplastic anemia. Profiling that covered TCR beta VDJ and CDR3 relied on genomic DNA as its template. TCRdb fed the reads into MiXCR, producing one record per CDR3 protein. The sample has 400,000 to 450,000 distinct CDR3 sequences; 55% to 70% are singletons. The sample comprised sorted CD4+, CD8+, or CD8+CD57+ T cells (not recorded which) from PBMCs. These receptors came from a human donor in good health, serving as a control.

This clonotype was recorded at least ten times. J is TRBJ1-3 and V is TRBV2, with a weak D call TRBD1 (6 bases). V shed 5 bases and J shed 2 bases, with 10 bases lying between them. Looked up from germline, CDR1 is SNHLY and CDR2 is FYNNEI. The CDR3 consists of 14 residues. In DNA, the CDR3 is TGTGCCAGCAGTCTGCAGGGGCCTGGAAACACCATATATTTT. Translated: CASSLQGPGNTIYF. The full variable domain, rest sourced from reference TRBV2 and TRBJ1-3, is EPEVTQTPSHQVTQMGQEVILRCVPISNHLYFYWYRQILGQKVEFLVSFYNNEISEKSEIFDDQFSVERPDGSNFTLKIRSTKLEDSAMYFCASSLQGPGNTIYFGEGSWLTVV.

This chain joins TRBV20-1 and TRBJ1-1; possibly TRBD1 for D (5 bases). Between the trimmed V and J ends, which lost 6 bases and 1 base, there was a span of 18 bases. The V gene's germline CDR1 is DFQATT and CDR2 SNEGSKA (reference sequence). The CDR3 totals 15 residues. CDR3 protein: CSAPRVEGPNTEAFF. CDR3 nucleotides: TGCAGTGCCCCGAGGGTTGAGGGGCCGAACACTGAAGCTTTCTTT.

The gene calls are TRBV20-1 and TRBJ1-5, with a weak D call TRBD1 (5 bases). Germline V lookup: CDR1 DFQATT, CDR2 SNEGSKA (reference sequence). V lost 6 bases, J lost 5 bases, and 23 bases lay in between. The CDR3 contains 16 residues. The CDR3 DNA reads TGCAGTGCAACCCACGCCCGGGACCTCGAGGATCAGCCCCAGCATTTT. This encodes CSATHARDLEDQPQHF.

This rearrangement joins TRBV20-1 to TRBJ2-1; weak D call: TRBD1 (6 bases). The germline V gene has CDR1 DFQATT and CDR2 SNEGSKA (reference sequence). The CDR3 consists of 15 residues. The CDR3 loop is CSAGSDSHHYNEQFF. The CDR3 DNA reads as TGCAGCGCTGGGTCGGACAGTCACCACTACAATGAGCAGTTCTTC.

To note about this clonotype: Given a much more abundant clone one base away, this may be a read error. The DNA for the CDR3 is TGTGCCAGCACCAGCGGGAGGGACACTGAAGCTTTCTTT. Residues: CASTSGRDTEAFF. The chain combines TRBV6-2 or TRBV6-3 with TRBJ1-1; the D is unclear. Trimming pared 7 bases from V and 3 bases from J, leaving 12 bases between. Germline V CDR1 and CDR2: MNHEY, SVGEGT. This CDR3 comprises 13 residues.

The rearrangement joins TRBV9 to TRBJ2-7; D may be TRBD2 (6 bases). Trimming stripped 0 bases from V and 2 bases from J, with 18 bases between. The length of the CDR3 is 17 residues. Looked up from germline, CDR1 is SGDLS and CDR2 is YYNGEE. CDR3 region: CASSVGVLGREAYEQYF. The DNA for the CDR3 is TGTGCCAGCAGCGTAGGAGTTTTAGGGCGGGAAGCCTACGAGCAGTACTTC.

The chain uses TRBV30 and TRBJ2-2, with D perhaps TRBD1 (6 bases). Trimming removed 3 bases at V and 5 bases at J, with 13 bases between. This CDR3 has 14 residues. Germline CDR1 GTSNPN, CDR2 SVGIG (reference sequence). CDR3 DNA: TGTGCCTGGAGAAAGGACAGTTTAACCGGGGAGCTGTTTTTT. Protein product: CAWRKDSLTGELFF.

This clonotype was recorded at least ten times. In nucleotides, the CDR3 is TGCAGTGCTGGATTAGGGTCTGGAAACACCATATATTTT. It codes for CSAGLGSGNTIYF. The gene calls are TRBV20-1 and TRBJ1-3, with D uncertain. V lost 5 bases and J 1 base, leaving 9 bases between the germline ends. The CDR3 length is 13 residues. Germline lookup yields CDR1 DFQATT and CDR2 SNEGSKA (reference sequence).

The CDR3 region has the DNA TGTGCCAGCAGCCCGGCAAACGTGGGGGCACGGGAGACCCAGTACTTC. This sequence encodes CASSPANVGARETQYF. The chain is built from TRBV4-2 and TRBJ2-5; TRBD1 might be the D (6 bases). CDR1 and CDR2 from the germline V gene are LGHNA and YNFKEQ. The CDR3 covers 16 residues. Deletions cut 4 bases from V and 5 bases from J, with 20 bases between.

On this clonotype itself: No DNA is shown, since the ends of the CDR3 on it are uncertain; the CDR3 is the one TCRdb lists. The genes are TRBV7-2 and TRBJ1-6. Germline V lookup: CDR1 SGHTA, CDR2 FQGNSA. Including both end residues, the CDR3 is 14 amino acids long. The CDR3 protein is CASSVPNSPLHFGF.

In the case of this clonotype: A clone one base away is much larger, so this may be a read error. As the CDR3 is not closed by the conserved phenylalanine or tryptophan, this likely results from a read error. This chain uses TRBV6-2 or TRBV6-3 with TRBJ1-6; D might be TRBD1 (5 bases). CDR1 and CDR2 (germline): MNHEY, SVGEGT. The CDR3 runs to 14 residues. V was shortened by 6 bases and J by 5 bases, with 11 bases between the two germline ends. This chain's CDR3 is CASSQGTNNSPLHL. The CDR3 region has the DNA TGTGCCAGCAGCCAGGGAACCAATAATTCACCCCTCCACCTT.

This clonotype occurred many times. V and J are TRBV6-5 and TRBJ1-2, with D possibly being TRBD1 (6 bases). The CDR3 sequence is 13 residues long. Per germline, CDR1 MNHEY and CDR2 SVGAGI. The V gene lost 10 bases and the J gene lost 8 bases, with 20 bases spanning the gap. The CDR3 protein is CATNAGAAFGYTF. CDR3 nucleotide sequence: TGTGCCACCAATGCGGGGGCCGCTTTCGGCTACACCTTC.

This clonotype appeared many times. The chain carries TRBV5-1 and TRBJ2-7; 7 bases match TRBD1. Germline V gives CDR1 SGHRS, CDR2 YFSETQ. V was pared by 1 base and J by 1 base, with 11 bases of the junction left unmatched. The CDR3 totals 17 residues. CDR3 in amino acids: CASSLQTGLGSSYEQYF. DNA of the CDR3: TGCGCCAGCAGCTTGCAGACAGGGTTGGGGTCTTCCTACGAGCAGTACTTC.

This clonotype was detected only a few times. The rearrangement links TRBV24-1 to TRBJ1-6; TRBD1 might be the D (5 bases). This CDR3 has 13 amino acids. Germline CDR1 and CDR2: KGHDR and SFDVKD. With 4 bases removed from V and 7 bases from J, the gap between germline ends came to 7 bases. The CDR3 DNA follows: TGTGCCACCAGTGACCGACAGAATTCACCCCTCCACTTT. Residues: CATSDRQNSPLHF.

The CDR3 protein is CATIATGRLDYGYTF. The CDR3 region has the DNA TGTGCCACCATCGCGACAGGGAGATTGGACTATGGCTACACCTTC. The chain links TRBV6-5 to TRBJ1-2; TRBD1 aligns across 7 bases. J was trimmed by 3 bases and V by 10 bases; bases with no gene match: 14. This CDR3 is 15 amino acids long. The germline V gene has CDR1 MNHEY and CDR2 SVGAGI.

The chain recombines TRBV2 with TRBJ1-2; D might be TRBD1 (5 bases). The germline V and J ends were trimmed by 6 bases and 6 bases, with 17 bases remaining between them. This CDR3 region has 14 residues. Looked up from germline, CDR1 is SNHLY and CDR2 is FYNNEI. The CDR3 spells CASSVNLWGNGYTF. The DNA of the CDR3 is TGTGCCAGCAGCGTAAATTTGTGGGGGAATGGCTACACCTTC.

The V gene is TRBV5-4, the J gene TRBJ1-5; D ambiguous. The CDR3 is 14 residues long. The germline V and J ends were trimmed by 4 bases and 6 bases, with 14 bases remaining between them. Germline loops: CDR1 SGHNT, CDR2 YYREEE (reference sequence). CDR3: CASSLGGRRQPQHF. As DNA, the CDR3 is TGTGCCAGCAGCCTGGGAGGCAGACGTCAGCCCCAGCATTTT.

CDR3 DNA sequence: TGCAGCGCGGGCATACCGACAAGATTCAAGTATTTT. It specifies CSAGIPTRFKYF. The chain combines TRBV20-1 with TRBJ2-3; a weak D match, TRBD2 (5 bases). The CDR3 has 12 amino acids. In germline, CDR1 is DFQATT, CDR2 SNEGSKA (reference sequence).

To note about this clonotype: Since the CDR3 does not end with the conserved phenylalanine or tryptophan, this likely comes from a read error. It is unclear where the CDR3 begins or ends on the DNA, so no DNA is shown, and the CDR3 is as TCRdb lists it. This chain uses TRBV7-2 with TRBJ2-7; the listed D gene, TRBD1, was not tested against the DNA. The germline gives CDR1 SGHTA, CDR2 FQGNSA. The CDR3 has 13 amino acids, counting both end residues. The CDR3 loop reads CASSEGGSQETQY.

This chain uses TRBV5-4 with TRBJ2-7; the D gene is possibly TRBD2 (6 bases). V was cut by 4 bases and J by 12 bases, with 17 bases left in between. CDR3 size: 12 residues. In germline, CDR1 is SGHNT, CDR2 YYREEE (reference sequence). CDR3 in DNA: TGTGCCAGCAGCCTTCAGCGGGCTCTTTTGTACTTC. Its translation is CASSLQRALLYF.

V is TRBV20-1 and J is TRBJ1-2, with D maybe TRBD1 (6 bases). Germline lookup yields CDR1 DFQATT and CDR2 SNEGSKA (reference sequence). V lost 7 bases and J lost 11, with 20 bases in between. The CDR3 loop spans 12 amino acids. Written as DNA, the CDR3 is TGCAGTGTTAATGAACAGGGTGACACTTACACCTTC. This sequence encodes CSVNEQGDTYTF.

The genes are TRBV20-1 and TRBJ1-1, with no clear D. The CDR3 runs to 14 residues. V lost 3 bases to trimming and J lost 6 bases, with 17 bases between them. Per germline, CDR1 DFQATT and CDR2 SNEGSKA (reference sequence). For the CDR3, the DNA is TGCAGTGCTAGCCCCCCCCCGAAGCCCGCTGAAGCTTTCTTT. Its translation: CSASPPPKPAEAFF.

J is TRBJ1-1 and V is TRBV5-1; possible D gene TRBD1, 6 bases. Germline CDR1 reads SGHRS; CDR2 reads YFSETQ. This CDR3 has 16 amino acids. Trimming took off 0 bases at V and 1 base at J, with 13 bases between the two ends. CDR3 residues: CASSLVRGRRNTEAFF. In nucleotides, the CDR3 is TGCGCCAGCAGCTTGGTCAGGGGAAGAAGGAACACTGAAGCTTTCTTT.

This clonotype has a count of ten or more. The rearrangement joins TRBV18 to TRBJ1-6, with D perhaps matching TRBD1 (6 bases). The germline V and J ends were trimmed by 4 bases and 9 bases, with 16 bases remaining between them. CDR3 length: 15 residues. Germline CDR1 reads KGHSH; CDR2 reads LQKENI. CDR3 nucleotides: TGTGCCAGCTCACAACCCCAGGGGCCGGGTTCACCCCTCCACTTT. As protein: CASSQPQGPGSPLHF.

This chain uses TRBV7-9 with TRBJ2-1; D not resolved. The germline V gene encodes CDR1 SEHNR and CDR2 FQNEAQ (reference sequence). Between the trimmed V and J ends, which lost 2 bases and 16 bases, there was a span of 21 bases. This CDR3 is 14 amino acids long. The DNA of the CDR3 is TGTGCCAGCAGCTTAATCAGGTTGGATGGCTACACCTTCTTC. Translation gives CASSLIRLDGYTFF.

The chain is built from TRBV7-3 and TRBJ1-5, with D possibly being TRBD1 (5 bases). The CDR3 runs to 15 residues. Germline V gene lookup returns CDR1 SGHTA and CDR2 FQGTGA. V lost 2 bases and J 15 bases, leaving 23 bases between the germline ends. The CDR3 DNA sequence: TGTGCCAGCAGCTTAGATAGGGGCGCGAATCAGGCCGCGCATTTT. This gives the protein CASSLDRGANQAAHF.

With respect to this clonotype: Since no conserved phenylalanine or tryptophan closes the CDR3, a read error is the likely cause. V and J are TRBV7-2 and TRBJ1-1; a weak D match, TRBD1 (5 bases). The CDR3 consists of 13 residues. From germline, CDR1 is SGHTA and CDR2 FQGNSA. The CDR3 protein is CASGEGRKSDAFY. CDR3 DNA sequence: TGTGCCAGCGGGGAGGGACGGAAGTCTGATGCTTTCTAT.

A note on this clonotype: A much larger clonotype is one base distant, so this may be a read error. This chain connects TRBV6-4 to TRBJ2-1, with 8 bases matching TRBD1. V was pared by 4 bases and J by 4 bases, with 3 bases of the junction left unmatched. The germline gives CDR1 MRHNA, CDR2 SNTAGT. The CDR3 runs 14 residues. This CDR3 is CASSGQGRYNEQFF. The CDR3 nucleotides read TGTGCCAGCAGTGGACAGGGGCGGTACAATGAGCAGTTCTTC.